Given below is one T cell receptor beta chain in context. Its antigen is currently unknown. Using immunoSEQ multiplex PCR, the repertoire was profiled, and TCRdb retains in-frame clones only, with some absent. The data show around 29,000 clones, about 70% seen once. V lost 0 bases, J lost 8 bases, and 7 bases lay in between. The CDR3 runs to 12 residues. The germline V gene has CDR1 WSHSY and CDR2 SAAADI. Noted time point: week 35, safety follow-up. The investigators gave 300 ug of mutant IDH1 20-mer peptide in each vaccine dose, together with topical imiquimod. This entry is derived from a study of a mutant IDH1 vaccine in newly diagnosed glioma. Study context: Radiotherapy alone preceded vaccination by 4-6 weeks; alternatively, vaccination started with temozolomide cycles.

Study results and caveats: Pseudoprogression appeared unlinked to shifts in leading peripheral T cell clonotypes.

Material: PBMCs, obtained from a glioma patient whose treatment included an IDH1 peptide vaccine. V is TRBV10-2 and J is TRBJ1-1; D remains unclear. This clonotype originated in a man aged 50-59 years with glioma. CDR3 DNA sequence: TGCGCCAGCAGTGAGTCCAGGAGGGAAGCTTTCTTT. Its translation: CASSESRREAFF.